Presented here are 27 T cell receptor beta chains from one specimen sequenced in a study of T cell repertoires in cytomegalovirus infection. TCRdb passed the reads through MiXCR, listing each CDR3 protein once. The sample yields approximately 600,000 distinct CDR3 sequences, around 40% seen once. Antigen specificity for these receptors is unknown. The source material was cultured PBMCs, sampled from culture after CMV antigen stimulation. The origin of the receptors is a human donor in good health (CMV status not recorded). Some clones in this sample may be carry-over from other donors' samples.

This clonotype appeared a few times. CDR3 residues: CASSPWTGGYEQYF. The CDR3 DNA sequence: TGTGCCAGCAGCCCTTGGACAGGGGGCTACGAGCAGTACTTC. The chain couples TRBV7-2 to TRBJ2-7; 10 nucleotides match TRBD1. With V trimmed by 5 bases and J by 3 bases, 4 bases remained unmatched. CDR3 length: 14 residues. Germline CDR1 is SGHTA and CDR2 is FQGNSA. Together with reference TRBV7-2 and TRBJ2-7, the CDR3 gives the full variable domain: GAGVSQSPSNKVTEKGKDVELRCDPISGHTALYWYRQSLGQGLEFLIYFQGNSAPDKSGLPSDRFSAERTGGSVSTLTIQRTQQEDSAVYLCASSPWTGGYEQYFGPGTRLTVT.

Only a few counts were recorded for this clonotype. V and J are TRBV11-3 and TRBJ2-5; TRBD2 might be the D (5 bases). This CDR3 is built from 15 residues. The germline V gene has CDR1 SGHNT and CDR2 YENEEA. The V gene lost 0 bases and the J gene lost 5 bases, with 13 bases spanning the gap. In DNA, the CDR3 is TGTGCCAGCAGCTTAGATGCCGACCGAGGGGAGACCCAGTACTTC. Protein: CASSLDADRGETQYF. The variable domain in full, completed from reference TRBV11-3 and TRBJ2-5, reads EAGVVQSPRYKIIEKKQPVAFWCNPISGHNTLYWYLQNLGQGPELLIRYENEEAVDDSQLPKDRFSAERLKGVDSTLKIQPAELGDSAVYLCASSLDADRGETQYFGPGTRLLVL.

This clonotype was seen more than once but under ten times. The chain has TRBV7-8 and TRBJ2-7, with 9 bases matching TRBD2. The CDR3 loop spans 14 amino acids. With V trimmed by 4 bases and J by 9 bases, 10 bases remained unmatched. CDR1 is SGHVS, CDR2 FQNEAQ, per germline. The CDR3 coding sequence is TGTGCCAGCAGCTCCCTATCGCTAGCGGGATTGCAGTACGTC. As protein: CASSSLSLAGLQYV.

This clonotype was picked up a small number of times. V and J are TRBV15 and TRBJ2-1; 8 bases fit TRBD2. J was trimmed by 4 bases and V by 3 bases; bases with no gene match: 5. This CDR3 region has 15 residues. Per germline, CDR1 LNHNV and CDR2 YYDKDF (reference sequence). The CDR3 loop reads CATSSGAGGYNEQFF. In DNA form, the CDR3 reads TGTGCCACCAGCAGTGGGGCGGGGGGTTACAATGAGCAGTTCTTC.

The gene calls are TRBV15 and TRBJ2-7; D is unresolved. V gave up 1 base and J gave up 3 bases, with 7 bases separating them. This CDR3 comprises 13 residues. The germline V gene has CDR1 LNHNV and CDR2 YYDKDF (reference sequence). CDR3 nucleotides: TGTGCCACCAGCAGAGCGTTTAACTACGAGCAGTACTTC. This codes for CATSRAFNYEQYF.

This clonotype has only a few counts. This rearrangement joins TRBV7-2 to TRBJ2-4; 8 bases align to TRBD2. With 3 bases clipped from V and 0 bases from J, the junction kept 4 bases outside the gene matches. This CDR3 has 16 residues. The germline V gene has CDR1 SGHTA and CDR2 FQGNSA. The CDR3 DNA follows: TGTGCCAGCAGCTTGCGGGGGGACCTAGCCAAAAACATTCAGTACTTC. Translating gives CASSLRGDLAKNIQYF.

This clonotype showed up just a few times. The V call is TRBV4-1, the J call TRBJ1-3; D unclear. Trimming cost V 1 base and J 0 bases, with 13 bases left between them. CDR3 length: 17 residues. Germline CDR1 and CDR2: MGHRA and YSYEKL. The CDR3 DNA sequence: TGCGCCAGCAGCCAAGTTCCTACACAGAACTCTGGAAACACCATATATTTT. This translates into CASSQVPTQNSGNTIYF.

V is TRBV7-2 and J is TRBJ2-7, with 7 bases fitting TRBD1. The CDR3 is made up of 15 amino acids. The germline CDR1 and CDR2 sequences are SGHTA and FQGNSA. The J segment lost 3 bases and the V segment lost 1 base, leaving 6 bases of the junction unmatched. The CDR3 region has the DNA TGTGCCAGCAGCTTAGAGACAGGGCCCTACTACGAGCAGTACTTC. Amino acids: CASSLETGPYYEQYF. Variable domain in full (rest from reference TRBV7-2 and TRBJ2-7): GAGVSQSPSNKVTEKGKDVELRCDPISGHTALYWYRQSLGQGLEFLIYFQGNSAPDKSGLPSDRFSAERTGGSVSTLTIQRTQQEDSAVYLCASSLETGPYYEQYFGPGTRLTVT.

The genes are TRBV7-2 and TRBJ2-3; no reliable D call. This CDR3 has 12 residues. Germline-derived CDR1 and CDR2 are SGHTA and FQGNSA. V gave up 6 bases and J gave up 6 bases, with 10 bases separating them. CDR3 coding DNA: TGTGCCAGCAGTCAATTCGTGGATACGCAGTATTTT. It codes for CASSQFVDTQYF.

The CDR3 protein is CASSIRTSGHNEQFF. For the CDR3, the DNA is TGTGCCAGTAGTATCCGGACTAGCGGCCACAATGAGCAGTTCTTC. The chain employs TRBV19 and TRBJ2-1; 10 nucleotides align to TRBD2. CDR3 length: 15 amino acids. Trimming removed 3 bases from V and 5 bases from J; junction bases left unmatched: 4. Germline loops: CDR1 LNHDA, CDR2 SQIVND (reference sequence).

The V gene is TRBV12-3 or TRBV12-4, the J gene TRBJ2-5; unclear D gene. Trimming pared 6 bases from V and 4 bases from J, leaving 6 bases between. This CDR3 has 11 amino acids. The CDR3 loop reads CASRIGETQYF. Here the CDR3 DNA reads TGTGCCAGCAGGATAGGAGAGACCCAGTACTTC.

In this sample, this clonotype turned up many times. CDR3 DNA: TGTGCCAGCAGCTGGACACGGAGGAACACTGAAGCTTTCTTT. It translates to CASSWTRRNTEAFF. This rearrangement joins TRBV7-2 to TRBJ1-1; weak D call: TRBD1 (5 bases). Germline lookup yields CDR1 SGHTA and CDR2 FQGNSA. CDR3 length: 14 residues. V was clipped by 4 bases and J by 1 base, with 10 bases between them.

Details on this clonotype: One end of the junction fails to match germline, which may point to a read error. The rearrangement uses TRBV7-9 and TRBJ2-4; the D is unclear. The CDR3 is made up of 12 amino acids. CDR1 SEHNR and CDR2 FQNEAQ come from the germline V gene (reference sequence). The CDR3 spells CASSLVGQILHF. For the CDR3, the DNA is TGTGCCAGCAGCTTAGTAGGGCAGATCTTGCACTTC.

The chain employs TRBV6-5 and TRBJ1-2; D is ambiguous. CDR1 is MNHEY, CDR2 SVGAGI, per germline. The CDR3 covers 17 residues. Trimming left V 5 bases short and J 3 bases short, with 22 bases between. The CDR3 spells CASSHTTGPVKHYGYTF. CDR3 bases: TGTGCCAGCAGTCACACTACGGGCCCCGTTAAACACTATGGCTACACCTTC.

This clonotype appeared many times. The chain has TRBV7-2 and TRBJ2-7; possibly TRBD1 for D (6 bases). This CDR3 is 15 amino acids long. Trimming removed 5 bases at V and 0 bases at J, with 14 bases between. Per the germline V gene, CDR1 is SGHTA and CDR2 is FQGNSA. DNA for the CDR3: TGTGCCAGCAGCCCTCGACAGGTCAGCTCCTACGAGCAGTACTTC. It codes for CASSPRQVSSYEQYF.

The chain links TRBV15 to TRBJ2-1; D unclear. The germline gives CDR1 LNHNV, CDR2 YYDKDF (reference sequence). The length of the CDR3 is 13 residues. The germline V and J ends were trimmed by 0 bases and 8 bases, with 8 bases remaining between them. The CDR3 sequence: CATSREAAYEQFF. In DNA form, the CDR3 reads TGTGCCACCAGCAGAGAGGCGGCTTATGAGCAGTTCTTC.

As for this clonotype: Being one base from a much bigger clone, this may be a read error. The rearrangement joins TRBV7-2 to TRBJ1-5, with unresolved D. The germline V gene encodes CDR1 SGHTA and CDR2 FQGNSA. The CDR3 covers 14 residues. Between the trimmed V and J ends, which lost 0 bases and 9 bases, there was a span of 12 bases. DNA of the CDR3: TGTGCCAGCAGCTTAGCACTATTGTTAGGGCCCCAGCATTTT. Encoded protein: CASSLALLLGPQHF. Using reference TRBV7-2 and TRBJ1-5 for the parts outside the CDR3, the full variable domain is GAGVSQSPSNKVTEKGKDVELRCDPISGHTALYWYRQSLGQGLEFLIYFQGNSAPDKSGLPSDRFSAERTGGSVSTLTIQRTQQEDSAVYLCASSLALLLGPQHFGDGTRLSIL.

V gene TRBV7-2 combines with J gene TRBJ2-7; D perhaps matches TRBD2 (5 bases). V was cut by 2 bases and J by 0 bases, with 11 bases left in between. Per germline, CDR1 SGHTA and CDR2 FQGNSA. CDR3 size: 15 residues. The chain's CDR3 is CASSLLDYPSYEQYF. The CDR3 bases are TGTGCCAGCAGCTTACTCGACTACCCCTCCTACGAGCAGTACTTC.

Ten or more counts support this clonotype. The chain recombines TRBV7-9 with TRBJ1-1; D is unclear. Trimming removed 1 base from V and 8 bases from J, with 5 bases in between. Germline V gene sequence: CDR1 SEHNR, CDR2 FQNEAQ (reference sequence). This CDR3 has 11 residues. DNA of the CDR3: TGTGCCAGCAGCTTAGTCACAGAAGCTTTCTTT. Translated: CASSLVTEAFF.

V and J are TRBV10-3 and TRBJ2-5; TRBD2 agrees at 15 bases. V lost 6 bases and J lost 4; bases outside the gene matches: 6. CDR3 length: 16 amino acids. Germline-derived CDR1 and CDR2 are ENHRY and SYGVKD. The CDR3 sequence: CAIRGTSGGSAETQYF. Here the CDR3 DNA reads TGTGCCATCAGGGGGACTAGCGGGGGGTCGGCAGAGACCCAGTACTTC.

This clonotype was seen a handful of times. Here the CDR3 DNA reads TGTGCCAGCAGTTTTCTTTCCGTGGGACTCACAGGGGGTCTTTACGAGCAGTACTTC. It translates to CASSFLSVGLTGGLYEQYF. The chain couples TRBV6-2 or TRBV6-3 to TRBJ2-7; 8 nucleotides agree with TRBD1. CDR1 is MNHEY, CDR2 SVGEGT, per germline. The ends lost 4 bases at V and 4 bases at J; junction bases unmatched: 21. This CDR3 is built from 19 residues.

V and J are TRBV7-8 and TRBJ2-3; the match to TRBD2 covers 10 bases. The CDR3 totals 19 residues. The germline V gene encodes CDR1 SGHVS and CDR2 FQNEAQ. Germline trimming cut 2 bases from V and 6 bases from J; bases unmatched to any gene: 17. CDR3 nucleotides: TGTGCCAGCAGCTTAAGCCCGGGTGTTAGCGGGAGGTCTTGGGATACGCAGTATTTT. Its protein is CASSLSPGVSGRSWDTQYF.

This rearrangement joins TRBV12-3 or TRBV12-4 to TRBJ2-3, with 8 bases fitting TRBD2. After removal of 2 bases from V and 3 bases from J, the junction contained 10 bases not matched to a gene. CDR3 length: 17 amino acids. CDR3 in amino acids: CASSLKFGTRGTDTQYF. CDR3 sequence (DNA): TGTGCCAGCAGTTTAAAGTTTGGGACTAGGGGTACAGATACGCAGTATTTT.

The CDR3 DNA reads TGTGCCAGCAGCTCCCCGGGGCGGCCGCGATTCTTC. Translated, it gives CASSSPGRPRFF. The chain carries TRBV7-4 and TRBJ2-1, with D perhaps given as TRBD1 or TRBD2 (5 bases each). With 4 bases removed from V and 16 bases from J, the gap between germline ends came to 17 bases. The length of the CDR3 is 12 residues. Germline V gene sequence: CDR1 SGHVT, CDR2 SQSDAQ.

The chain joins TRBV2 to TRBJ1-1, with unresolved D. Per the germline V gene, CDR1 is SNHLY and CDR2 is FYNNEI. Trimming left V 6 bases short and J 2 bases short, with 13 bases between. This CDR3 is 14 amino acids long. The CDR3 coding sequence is TGTGCCAGCAGAGACCTAGCCGGTAACACTGAAGCTTTCTTT. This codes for CASRDLAGNTEAFF. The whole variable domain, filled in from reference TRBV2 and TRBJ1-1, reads EPEVTQTPSHQVTQMGQEVILRCVPISNHLYFYWYRQILGQKVEFLVSFYNNEISEKSEIFDDQFSVERPDGSNFTLKIRSTKLEDSAMYFCASRDLAGNTEAFFGQGTRLTVV.

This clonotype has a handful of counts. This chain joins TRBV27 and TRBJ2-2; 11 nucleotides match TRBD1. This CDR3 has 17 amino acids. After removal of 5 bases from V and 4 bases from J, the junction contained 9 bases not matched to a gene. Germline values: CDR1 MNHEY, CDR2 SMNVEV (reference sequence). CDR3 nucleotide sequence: TGTGCCAGCAGTCCCAGAGGTGGACAGGGGGCCACCGGGGAGCTGTTTTTT. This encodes CASSPRGGQGATGELFF.

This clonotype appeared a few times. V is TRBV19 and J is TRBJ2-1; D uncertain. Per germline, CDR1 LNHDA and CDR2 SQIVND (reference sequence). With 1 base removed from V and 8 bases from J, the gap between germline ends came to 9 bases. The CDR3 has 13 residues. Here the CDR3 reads CASSIVPLHEQFF. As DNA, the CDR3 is TGTGCCAGTAGTATAGTACCCCTACATGAGCAGTTCTTC.